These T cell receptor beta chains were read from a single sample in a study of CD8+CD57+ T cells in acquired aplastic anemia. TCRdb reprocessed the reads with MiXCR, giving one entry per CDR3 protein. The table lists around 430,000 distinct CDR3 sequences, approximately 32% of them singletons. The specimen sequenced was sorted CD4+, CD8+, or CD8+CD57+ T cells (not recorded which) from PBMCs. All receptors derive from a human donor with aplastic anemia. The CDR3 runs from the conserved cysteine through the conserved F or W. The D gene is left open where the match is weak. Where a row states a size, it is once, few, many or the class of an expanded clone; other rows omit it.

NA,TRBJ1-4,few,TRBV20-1,TGCAGTGCTAAGGGTGCAACTAATGAAAAACTGTTTTTT,CSAKGATNEKLFF
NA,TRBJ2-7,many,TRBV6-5,TGTGCCAGCAGTTACGACCCAGACTACGAGCAGTACTTC,CASSYDPDYEQYF
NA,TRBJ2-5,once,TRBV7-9,TGTGCCAGCAGCCTAAACCACAGGGAGACCCAGTACTTC,CASSLNHRETQYF
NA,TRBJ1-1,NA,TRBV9,TGTGCCAGCAGCGTACGGGGTTACACTGAAGCTTTCTTT,CASSVRGYTEAFF
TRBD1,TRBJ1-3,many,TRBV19,TGTGCCAGCAAAGGACAGGATAGCCACTCTGGAAACACCATATATTTT,CASKGQDSHSGNTIYF
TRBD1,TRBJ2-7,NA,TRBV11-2,TGTGCCAGCAGCTTAGTATCCGTCTGGGGGACAGGCCCGCGTGAGGAGCAGTACTTC,CASSLVSVWGTGPREEQYF
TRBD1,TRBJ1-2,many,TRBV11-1,TGTGCCAGCAGCTCCACTTGGACAGGGAATAACTATGGCTACACCTTC,CASSSTWTGNNYGYTF
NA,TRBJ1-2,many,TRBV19,TGTGCCAGTTCAGGGACGGAGAACTATGGCTACACCTTC,CASSGTENYGYTF
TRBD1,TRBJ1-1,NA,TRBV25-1,TGTGCTAGGACGACGGGACAGCACACTGAAGCTTTCTTT,CARTTGQHTEAFF
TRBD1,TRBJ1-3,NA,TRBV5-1,TGCGCCAGCAGCAGAAGAATTGGGACAGGGGGCAGCTCTGGAAACACCATATATTTT,CASSRRIGTGGSSGNTIYF
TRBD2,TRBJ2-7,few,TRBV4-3,TGCGCCAGCAGCCAAAGGGCCGGGACTAGCTACGAGCAGTACTTC,CASSQRAGTSYEQYF
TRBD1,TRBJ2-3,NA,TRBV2,TGTGCCAGCAGCCAGGGGGCCAGCACAGATACGCAGTATTTT,CASSQGASTDTQYF
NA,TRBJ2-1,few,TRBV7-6,TGTGCCAGCAGCTTGATCTCAGACTCCTACAATGAGCAGTTCTTC,CASSLISDSYNEQFF